This entry concerns a single T cell receptor (beta chain). Antigen unknown. Whole-study results and caveats: Tumor memory CD4+ T cell TCR gene usage clustered with blood and lymph node memory CD4+ cells and lymph node naive CD4+ cells.

TCRdb reanalysed the 5' RACE reads using MiXCR and keeps one entry per CDR3 protein. This table has fewer than 8,500 distinct CDR3 sequences, around 64% appearing once. This CDR3 region has 14 residues. Germline CDR1 MNHNY, CDR2 SVGAGI (reference sequence). The ends were cut back, 5 bases at V and 2 bases at J, with 11 bases in the middle. The sample was tumor-infiltrating memory CD4+ T cells sorted from the breast tumor. Subset of the sample: memory CD4+ T cells, CD4+CD45RO+CD25-. This chain links TRBV6-6 with TRBJ2-3; the D gene is possibly TRBD1 (6 bases). This clonotype originated in a female donor with breast cancer. CDR3 nucleotide sequence: TGTGCCAGCAGTGAACAGGGTCTCACAGATACGCAGTATTTT. This translates into CASSEQGLTDTQYF.